This TCR beta chain was identified in a study of T cell responses to AZD1222 COVID-19 vaccine. Whole-study results and caveats: Breadth and depth of Spike-specific TCRs rose after two AZD1222 doses.

A remark on this clone: The antigen is undetermined.

Sequencing used immunoSEQ multiplex PCR; TCRdb keeps in-frame clones, though not all of them. Of about 83,000 clones in the sample, approximately 87% were seen once. The CDR3 spans 14 residues. Germline CDR1 is SGHRS and CDR2 is YFSETQ. V was pared by 4 bases and J by 0 bases, with 7 bases between. The chain employs TRBV5-1 and TRBJ1-4; D ambiguous. This TCR was sampled from an adult in good health. The sample in question was peripheral blood, obtained on day 0 of MenACWY control vaccination. The CDR3: CASSEASTNEKLFF. The CDR3 DNA reads TGCGCCAGCAGCGAAGCTTCAACTAATGAAAAACTGTTTTTT.